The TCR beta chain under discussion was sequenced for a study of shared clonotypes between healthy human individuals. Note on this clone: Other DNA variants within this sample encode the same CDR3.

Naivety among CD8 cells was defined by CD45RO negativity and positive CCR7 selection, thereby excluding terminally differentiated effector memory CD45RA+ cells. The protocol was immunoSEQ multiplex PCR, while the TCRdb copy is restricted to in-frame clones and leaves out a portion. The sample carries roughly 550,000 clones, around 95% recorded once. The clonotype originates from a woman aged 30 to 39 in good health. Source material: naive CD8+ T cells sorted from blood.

The CDR3 region is CASSYGMNTEAFF. CDR3 DNA: TGTGCCAGCAGTTATGGGATGAACACTGAAGCTTTCTTT. The chain uses TRBV6-5 and TRBJ1-1; D uncertain. From germline, CDR1 is MNHEY and CDR2 SVGAGI. The CDR3 sequence is 13 residues long. Trimming took off 3 bases at V and 0 bases at J, with 5 bases between the two ends.